This TCR beta chain came from a study of beta chain features in type 1 diabetes. Whole-study results and caveats: Type 1 diabetes patients showed a moderate but significant shortening of TCRB CDR3s in all four CD4+ subsets. Individuals with type 1 diabetes displayed fewer insertions and more deletions at VDJ junctions. Patients showed naive, central memory and Treg TCRB repertoires that appeared more similar than those of healthy donors. PCR may have favored shorter templates equally in patients and controls.

Worth noting for this clone: Its antigen is unidentified.

Expressed TCRB transcripts were sequenced after all isolated RNA was converted to cDNA. TCRdb's table, derived via immunoSEQ multiplex PCR, lists solely in-frame clones and lacks some. The data contain roughly 220,000 clones, roughly 16% of them singletons. The specimen sequenced was naive CD4+ T cells from blood. The receptor was isolated from a man between 25 and 39 years old with type 1 diabetes.

CDR3 residues: CATSRDTAVDTQYF. In DNA form, the CDR3 reads TGTGCCACCAGCAGAGACACGGCCGTAGATACGCAGTATTTT. The gene calls are TRBV15 and TRBJ2-3; D ambiguous. V gave up 0 bases and J gave up 5 bases, with 9 bases separating them. Germline CDR1 and CDR2: LNHNV and YYDKDF (reference sequence). This CDR3 has 14 residues. Drawing the rest from reference TRBV15 and TRBJ2-3, the complete variable domain is DAMVIQNPRYQVTQFGKPVTLSCSQTLNHNVMYWYQQKSSQAPKLLFHYYDKDFNNEADTPDNFQSRRPNTSFCFLDIRSPGLGDTAMYLCATSRDTAVDTQYFGPGTRLTVL.